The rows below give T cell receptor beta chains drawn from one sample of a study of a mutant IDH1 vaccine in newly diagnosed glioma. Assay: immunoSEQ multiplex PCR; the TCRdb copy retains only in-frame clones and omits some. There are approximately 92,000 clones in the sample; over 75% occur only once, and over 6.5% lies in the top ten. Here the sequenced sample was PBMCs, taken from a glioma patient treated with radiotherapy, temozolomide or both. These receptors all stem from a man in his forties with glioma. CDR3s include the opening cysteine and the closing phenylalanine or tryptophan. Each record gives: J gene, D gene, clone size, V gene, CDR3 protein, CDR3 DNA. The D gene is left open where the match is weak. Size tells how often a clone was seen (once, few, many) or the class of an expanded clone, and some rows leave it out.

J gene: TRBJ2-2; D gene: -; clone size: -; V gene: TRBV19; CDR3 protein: CASSMMQGELFF; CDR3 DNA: TGTGCCAGTAGTATGATGCAAGGGGAGCTGTTTTTT
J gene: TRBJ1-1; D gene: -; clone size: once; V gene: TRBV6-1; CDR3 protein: CASSQTGNTEAFF; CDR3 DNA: TGTGCCAGCAGTCAGACAGGGAACACTGAAGCTTTCTTT
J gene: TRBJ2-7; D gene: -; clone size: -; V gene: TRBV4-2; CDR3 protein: CASSKKRGGEQYF; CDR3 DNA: TGTGCCAGCAGCAAGAAAAGAGGGGGCGAGCAGTACTTC
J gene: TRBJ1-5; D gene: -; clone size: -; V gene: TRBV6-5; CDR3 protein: CASTQGIYGNQPQHF; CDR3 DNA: TGTGCCAGCACCCAGGGGATTTATGGCAATCAGCCCCAGCATTTT
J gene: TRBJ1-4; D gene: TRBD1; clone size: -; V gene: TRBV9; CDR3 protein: CASSARTGFEKLFF; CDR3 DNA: TGTGCCAGCAGCGCGCGGACAGGGTTCGAGAAACTGTTTTTT
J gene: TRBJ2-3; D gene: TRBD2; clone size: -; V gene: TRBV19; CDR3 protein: CASTLGLARDTQYF; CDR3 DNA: TGTGCCAGTACCCTGGGACTAGCGAGGGATACGCAGTATTTT
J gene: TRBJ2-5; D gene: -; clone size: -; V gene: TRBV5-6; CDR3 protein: CASSFGQQGHQETQYF; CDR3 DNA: TGTGCCAGCAGCTTCGGACAACAGGGACACCAAGAGACCCAGTACTTC
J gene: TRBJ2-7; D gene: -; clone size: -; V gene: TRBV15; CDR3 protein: CATSRSRTLNYEQYF; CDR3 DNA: TGTGCCACCAGCAGGTCCCGAACTCTGAACTACGAGCAGTACTTC
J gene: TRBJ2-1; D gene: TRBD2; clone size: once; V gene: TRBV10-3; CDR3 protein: CAISGTSGRNYNEQFF; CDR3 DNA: TGTGCCATCAGTGGGACTAGCGGGAGGAACTACAATGAGCAGTTCTTC
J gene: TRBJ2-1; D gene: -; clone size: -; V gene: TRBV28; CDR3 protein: CASSPDSPRQFF; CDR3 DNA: TGTGCCAGCAGCCCCGACTCCCCACGGCAGTTCTTC
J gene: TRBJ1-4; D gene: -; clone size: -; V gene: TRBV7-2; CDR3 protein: CASSIRQERPNEKLFF; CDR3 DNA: TGTGCCAGCAGCATCCGACAGGAGAGGCCTAATGAAAAACTGTTTTTT
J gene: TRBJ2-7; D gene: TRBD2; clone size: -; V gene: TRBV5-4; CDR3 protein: CASSLAGLAHEQYF; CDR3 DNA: TGTGCCAGCAGCTTGGCAGGACTAGCCCACGAGCAGTACTTC
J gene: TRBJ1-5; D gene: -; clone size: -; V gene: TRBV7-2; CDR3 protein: CASSSYLKGQPQHF; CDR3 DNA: TGTGCCAGCAGCTCATACCTAAAAGGGCAGCCCCAGCATTTT
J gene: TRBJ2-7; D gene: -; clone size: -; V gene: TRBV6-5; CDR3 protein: CASKRERPYEQYF; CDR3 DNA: TGTGCCAGCAAAAGGGAAAGGCCCTACGAGCAGTACTTC
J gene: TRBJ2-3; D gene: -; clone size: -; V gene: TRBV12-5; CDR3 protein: CASGLGGTFTDTQYF; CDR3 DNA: TGTGCTAGTGGTTTGGGCGGGACATTCACAGATACGCAGTATTTT
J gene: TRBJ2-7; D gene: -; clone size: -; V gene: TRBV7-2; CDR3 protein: CASSPLGQQATEQYF; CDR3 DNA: TGTGCCAGCAGCCCCCTCGGTCAGCAGGCCACCGAGCAGTACTTC
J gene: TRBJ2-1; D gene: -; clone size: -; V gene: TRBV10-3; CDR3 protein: CAIRDGAEQFF; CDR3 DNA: TGTGCCATCAGGGATGGGGCGGAGCAGTTCTTC
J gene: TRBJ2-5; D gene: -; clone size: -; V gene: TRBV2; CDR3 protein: CASSEAGEPQETQYF; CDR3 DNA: TGTGCCAGCAGTGAAGCAGGGGAGCCCCAAGAGACCCAGTACTTC
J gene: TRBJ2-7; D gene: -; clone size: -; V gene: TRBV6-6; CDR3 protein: CASSLSGVYEQYF; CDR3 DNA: TGTGCCAGCAGTTTATCAGGGGTCTACGAGCAGTACTTC
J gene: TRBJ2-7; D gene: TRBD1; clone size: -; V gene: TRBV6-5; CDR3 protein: CASSSTGGLDEQYF; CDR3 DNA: TGTGCCAGCAGTTCGACAGGGGGTCTTGACGAGCAGTACTTC
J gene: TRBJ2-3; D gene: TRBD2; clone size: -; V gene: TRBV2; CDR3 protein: CASCDPGLAVSDTQYF; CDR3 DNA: TGTGCCAGCTGCGACCCGGGACTAGCTGTTTCGGATACGCAGTATTTT
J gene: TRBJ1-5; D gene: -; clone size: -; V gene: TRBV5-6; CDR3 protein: CASSLAMQGEPQHF; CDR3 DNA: TGTGCCAGCAGCTTGGCAATGCAGGGTGAGCCCCAGCATTTT
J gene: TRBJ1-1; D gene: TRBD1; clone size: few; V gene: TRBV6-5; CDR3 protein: CASSYPGTGVAFF; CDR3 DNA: TGTGCCAGCAGTTATCCCGGGACAGGTGTGGCTTTCTTT
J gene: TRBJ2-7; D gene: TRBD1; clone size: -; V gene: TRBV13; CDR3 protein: CASSLGRTGVYEQYF; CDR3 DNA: TGTGCCAGCAGCTTAGGCCGCACAGGGGTGTACGAGCAGTACTTC
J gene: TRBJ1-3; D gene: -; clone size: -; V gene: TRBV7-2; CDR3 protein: CASSFSRDGNTIYF; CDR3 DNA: TGTGCCAGCAGCTTCAGTCGGGACGGAAACACCATATATTTT
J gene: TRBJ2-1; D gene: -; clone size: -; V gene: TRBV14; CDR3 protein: CASSQTVGIHNEQFF; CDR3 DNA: TGTGCCAGCAGCCAAACTGTCGGTATCCACAATGAGCAGTTCTTC
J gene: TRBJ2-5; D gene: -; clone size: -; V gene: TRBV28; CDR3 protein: CASTPTRGAEETQYF; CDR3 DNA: TGTGCCAGCACCCCCACCCGGGGGGCCGAAGAGACCCAGTACTTC
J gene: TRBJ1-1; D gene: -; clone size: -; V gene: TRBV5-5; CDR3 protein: CASSPFGSRDTEAFF; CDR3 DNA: TGTGCCAGCAGCCCGTTCGGCTCTCGGGACACTGAAGCTTTCTTT
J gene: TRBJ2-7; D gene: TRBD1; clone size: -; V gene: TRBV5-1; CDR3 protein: CASSWTGQASSYEQYF; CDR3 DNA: TGCGCCAGCAGCTGGACAGGACAGGCTAGCTCCTACGAGCAGTACTTC
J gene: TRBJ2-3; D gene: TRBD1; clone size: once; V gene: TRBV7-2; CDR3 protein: CASSLEGRGTDTQYF; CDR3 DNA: TGTGCCAGCAGCTTAGAGGGCAGGGGGACAGATACGCAGTATTTT
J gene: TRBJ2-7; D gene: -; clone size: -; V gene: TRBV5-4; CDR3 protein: CASSLEGQASNYEQYF; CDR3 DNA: TGTGCCAGCAGCTTGGAGGGACAAGCCTCCAACTACGAGCAGTACTTC
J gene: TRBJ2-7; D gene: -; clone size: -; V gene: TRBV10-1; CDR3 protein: CASSVKQIVYEQYF; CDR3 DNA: TGCGCCAGCAGTGTTAAACAGATAGTCTACGAGCAGTACTTC
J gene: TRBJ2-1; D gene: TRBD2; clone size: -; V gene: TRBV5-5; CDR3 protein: CASSLASGGFSSYNEQFF; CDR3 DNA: TGTGCCAGCAGCTTGGCTAGCGGGGGGTTTAGCTCCTACAATGAGCAGTTCTTC
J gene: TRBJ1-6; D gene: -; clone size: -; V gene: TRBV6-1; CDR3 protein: CASHLWGRPSLHF; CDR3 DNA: TGTGCCAGCCATCTTTGGGGCAGACCATCCCTCCACTTT
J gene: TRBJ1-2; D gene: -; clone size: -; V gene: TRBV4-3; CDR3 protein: CASSQEIGREDGYTF; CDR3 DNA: TGCGCCAGCAGCCAAGAAATCGGCAGGGAGGACGGCTACACCTTC
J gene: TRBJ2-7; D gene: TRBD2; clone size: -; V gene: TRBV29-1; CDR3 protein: CSVGLAGGLLHSYEQYF; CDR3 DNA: TGCAGCGTCGGACTAGCGGGGGGCCTCTTACACTCCTACGAGCAGTACTTC
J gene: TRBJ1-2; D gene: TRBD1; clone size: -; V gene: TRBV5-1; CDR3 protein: CASSAGTGPYGYTF; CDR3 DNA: TGCGCCAGCAGCGCCGGGACAGGGCCCTATGGCTACACCTTC
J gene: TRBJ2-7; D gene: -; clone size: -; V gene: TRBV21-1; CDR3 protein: CASSTHLGGAGTGEQYF; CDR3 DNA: TGTGCCAGCAGCACCCATTTAGGGGGCGCAGGGACGGGCGAGCAGTACTTC
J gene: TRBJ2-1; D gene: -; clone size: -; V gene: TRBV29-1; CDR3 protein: CSVEGTTSRSSYNEQFF; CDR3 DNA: TGCAGCGTTGAAGGTACGACGTCTAGGAGCTCCTACAATGAGCAGTTCTTC
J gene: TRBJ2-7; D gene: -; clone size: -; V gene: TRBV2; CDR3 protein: CASRVIGLRSYEQYF; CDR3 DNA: TGTGCCAGCAGGGTAATCGGGTTGCGCTCCTACGAGCAGTACTTC
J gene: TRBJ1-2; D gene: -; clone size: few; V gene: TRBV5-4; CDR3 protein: CASSGRQDFYGYTF; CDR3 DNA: TGTGCCAGCAGCGGGAGACAGGATTTCTATGGCTACACCTTC